Listed here is a single T cell receptor (beta chain). Germline V gene data show CDR1 as SGHDN and CDR2 as FVKESK. The CDR3 consists of 17 residues. With 1 base clipped from V and 3 bases from J, the junction kept 8 bases outside the gene matches. This sample is drawn from a study of blood T cell repertoires in COVID-19. In terms of age and location, participants ranged from about 18 to 90 years and lived in approximately 26 US areas. All recovered Cohort 3 donors got two negative PCRs, got clearance, or saw symptom resolution. TCRdb's copy holds only in-frame clones and misses some; the assay was immunoSEQ multiplex PCR. The repertoire holds around 290,000 clones, with 88% as singletons.

This chain uses TRBV14 with TRBJ1-4; 7 bases are shared with TRBD1. This sequence originates from a woman aged 25 to 45 who had recovered from COVID-19. Input material: PBMCs or T cells enriched from blood (not recorded which). The CDR3 sequence: CASSQVTGVPANEKLFF. CDR3 in DNA: TGTGCCAGCAGCCAAGTCACAGGGGTACCGGCTAATGAAAAACTGTTTTTT.